This T cell receptor beta chain was recovered during a study of response to subunit inactivated influenza vaccine. Study conclusions and caveats: The authors suggested that few new T cells are recruited per seasonal influenza vaccination.

Concerning this clonotype itself: Its antigen is unidentified.

V shed 4 bases and J shed 0 bases, with 18 bases lying between them. This CDR3 contains 17 residues. The germline CDR1 and CDR2 sequences are SGHRS and YFSETQ. One entry per CDR3 protein results from TCRdb running MiXCR on the RT-PCR reads. Seen here are around 570,000 distinct CDR3 sequences, 7.6% observed once, and the top ten hold roughly 13%. Specimen: PBMCs from blood, collected around 25 months after vaccination. The receptor comes from a man between 50 and 75 years old who received an inactivated influenza vaccine. The chain has TRBV5-1 and TRBJ2-3, with D possibly matching TRBD2 (6 bases). CDR3 sequence reads: CASSQPLAIPSTDTQYF. The DNA for the CDR3 is TGCGCCAGCAGCCAACCCCTAGCGATCCCTAGCACAGATACGCAGTATTTT.